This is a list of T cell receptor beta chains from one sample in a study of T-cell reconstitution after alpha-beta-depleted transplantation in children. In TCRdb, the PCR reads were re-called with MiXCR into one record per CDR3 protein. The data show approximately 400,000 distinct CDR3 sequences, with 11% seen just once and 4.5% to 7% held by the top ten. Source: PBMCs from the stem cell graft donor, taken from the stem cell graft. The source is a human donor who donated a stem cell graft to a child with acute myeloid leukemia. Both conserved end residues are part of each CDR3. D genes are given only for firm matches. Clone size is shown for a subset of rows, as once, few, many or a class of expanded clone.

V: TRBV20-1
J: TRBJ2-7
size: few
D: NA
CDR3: CSARDSSYEQYF
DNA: TGCAGTGCTAGGGACAGCTCCTACGAGCAGTACTTC

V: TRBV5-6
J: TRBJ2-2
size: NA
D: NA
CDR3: CASSLRLGYTGELFF
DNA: TGTGCCAGCAGCCTCCGGCTAGGGTACACCGGGGAGCTGTTTTTT

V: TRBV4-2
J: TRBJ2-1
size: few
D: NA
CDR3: CASSQVGGGRGWHEQFF
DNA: TGTGCCAGCAGCCAAGTGGGCGGGGGCAGGGGGTGGCATGAGCAGTTCTTC

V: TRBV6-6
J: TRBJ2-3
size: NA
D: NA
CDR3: CASSYRIRDTQYF
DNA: TGTGCCAGCAGTTACAGGATTAGGGATACGCAGTATTTT

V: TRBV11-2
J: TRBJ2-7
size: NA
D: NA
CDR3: CASSLQGTSVYEQYF
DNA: TGTGCCAGCAGCTTACAGGGGACCTCTGTTTACGAGCAGTACTTC

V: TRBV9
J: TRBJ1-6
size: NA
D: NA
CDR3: CASSVGGKGSPLHF
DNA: TGTGCCAGCAGCGTAGGTGGTAAAGGATCACCCCTCCACTTT

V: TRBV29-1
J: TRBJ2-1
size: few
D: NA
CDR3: CSVKKGNEQFF
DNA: TGCAGCGTAAAAAAGGGTAATGAGCAGTTCTTC

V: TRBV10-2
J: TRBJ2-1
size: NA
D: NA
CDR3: CATQPTGYNEQFF
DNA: TGCGCCACCCAACCGACAGGCTACAATGAGCAGTTCTTC

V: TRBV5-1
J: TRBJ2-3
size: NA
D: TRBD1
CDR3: CASTRDRLTDTQYF
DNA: TGCGCCAGCACCAGGGACAGGCTCACAGATACGCAGTATTTT

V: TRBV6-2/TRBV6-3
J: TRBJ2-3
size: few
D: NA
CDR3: CASSYSSSSRQYF
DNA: TGTGCCAGCAGTTATAGCAGCTCCTCAAGGCAGTATTTT

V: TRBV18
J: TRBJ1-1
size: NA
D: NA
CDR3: CASSPAQANTEAFF
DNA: TGTGCCAGCTCCCCGGCGCAGGCGAACACTGAAGCTTTCTTT

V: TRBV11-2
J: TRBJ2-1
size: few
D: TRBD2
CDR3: CASSLAVTSGYNEQFF
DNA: TGTGCCAGCAGCTTAGCGGTGACTAGCGGGTACAATGAGCAGTTCTTC

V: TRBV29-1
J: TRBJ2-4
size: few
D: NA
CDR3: CSVCGSAGEIQYF
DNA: TGCAGCGTATGTGGTAGTGCAGGGGAAATTCAGTACTTC

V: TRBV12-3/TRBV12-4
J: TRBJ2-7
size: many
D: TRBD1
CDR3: CASKPIEGGCEQYF
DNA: TGTGCCAGCAAACCAATCGAAGGGGGCTGCGAGCAGTACTTC

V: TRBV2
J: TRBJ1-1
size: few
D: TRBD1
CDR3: CASSGQGANTEAFF
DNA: TGTGCCAGCAGTGGACAGGGGGCGAACACTGAAGCTTTCTTT

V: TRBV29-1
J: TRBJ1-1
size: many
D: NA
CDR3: CSALTAKNTEAFF
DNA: TGCAGCGCCCTGACAGCGAAGAACACTGAAGCTTTCTTT

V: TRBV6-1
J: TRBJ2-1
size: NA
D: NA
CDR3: CASSEAWQGAYNEQFF
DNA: TGTGCCAGCAGTGAAGCGTGGCAGGGCGCCTACAATGAGCAGTTCTTC

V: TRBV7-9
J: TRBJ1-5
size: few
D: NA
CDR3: CASSRDGGLQPQHF
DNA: TGTGCCAGCAGTCGGGACGGAGGGCTTCAGCCCCAGCATTTT

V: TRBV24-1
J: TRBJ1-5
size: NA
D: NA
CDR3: CATSPGHSNQPQHF
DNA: TGTGCCACCAGTCCGGGACATAGCAATCAGCCCCAGCATTTT

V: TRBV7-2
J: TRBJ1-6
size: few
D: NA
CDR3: CASSPGQRNSPLHF
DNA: TGTGCCAGCAGCCCCGGACAGAGGAATTCACCCCTCCACTTT

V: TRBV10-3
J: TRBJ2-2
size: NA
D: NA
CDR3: CAISESTPVALTGELFF
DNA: TGTGCCATCAGTGAGTCGACTCCTGTGGCCCTCACCGGGGAGCTGTTTTTT

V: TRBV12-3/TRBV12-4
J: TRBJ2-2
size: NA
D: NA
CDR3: CASTQLGPGELFF
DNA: TGTGCCAGCACTCAGCTAGGTCCCGGGGAGCTGTTTTTT

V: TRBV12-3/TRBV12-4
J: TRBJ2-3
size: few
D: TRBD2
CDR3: CASSLEPGGPPDTQYF
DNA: TGTGCCAGCAGTTTAGAACCGGGAGGGCCCCCAGATACGCAGTATTTT

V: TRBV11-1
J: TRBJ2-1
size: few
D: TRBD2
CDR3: CASSHSGRSPRSYNEQFF
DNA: TGTGCCAGCAGTCATAGCGGGAGGTCTCCTCGGTCCTACAATGAGCAGTTCTTC

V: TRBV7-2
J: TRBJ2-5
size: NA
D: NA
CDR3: CASSLGGGRDTQYF
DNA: TGTGCCAGCAGCTTAGGCGGGGGCCGAGATACCCAGTACTTC

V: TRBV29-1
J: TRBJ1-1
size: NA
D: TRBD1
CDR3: CSVRTGGTEAFF
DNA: TGCAGCGTGAGGACAGGGGGCACTGAAGCTTTCTTT

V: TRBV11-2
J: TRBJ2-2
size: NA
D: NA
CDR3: CASSLVPFTGELFF
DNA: TGTGCCAGCAGCTTAGTACCCTTCACCGGGGAGCTGTTTTTT

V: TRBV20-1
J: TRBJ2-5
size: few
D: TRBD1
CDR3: CSAGGQGGETQYF
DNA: TGCAGTGCAGGGGGACAGGGTGGAGAGACCCAGTACTTC

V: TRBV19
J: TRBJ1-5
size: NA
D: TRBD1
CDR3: CASRERGQGTVQPQHF
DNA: TGTGCCAGTAGGGAACGGGGACAGGGGACGGTTCAGCCCCAGCATTTT

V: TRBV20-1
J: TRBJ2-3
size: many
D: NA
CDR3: CSATSAGRTDTQYF
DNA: TGCAGTGCCACATCCGCGGGTCGCACAGATACGCAGTATTTT

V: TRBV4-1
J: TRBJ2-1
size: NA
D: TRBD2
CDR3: CASSLAGAFYNDQFF
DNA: TGCGCCAGCAGCTTAGCGGGCGCATTCTACAATGACCAGTTCTTC

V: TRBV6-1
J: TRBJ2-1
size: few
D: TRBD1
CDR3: CASSERSHGTGLNEQFF
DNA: TGTGCCAGCAGTGAAAGGTCCCACGGGACAGGGCTCAATGAGCAGTTCTTC

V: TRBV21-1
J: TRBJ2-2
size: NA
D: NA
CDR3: CASSTPISGGLISSGSFTGELFF
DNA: TGTGCCAGCAGTACCCCAATTAGCGGGGGCTTGATCTCGTCGGGGTCATTCACCGGGGAGCTGTTTTTT

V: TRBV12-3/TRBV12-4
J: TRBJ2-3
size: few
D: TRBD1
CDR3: CASSFGTARDTQYF
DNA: TGTGCCAGCAGTTTTGGGACAGCCAGAGATACGCAGTATTTT

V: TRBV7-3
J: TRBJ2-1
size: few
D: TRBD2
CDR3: CASSAGLAGINEQFF
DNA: TGTGCCAGCAGCGCGGGACTAGCGGGAATCAATGAGCAGTTCTTC

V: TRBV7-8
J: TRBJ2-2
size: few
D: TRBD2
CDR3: CASSTKGRVNTGELFF
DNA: TGTGCCAGCAGCACCAAGGGGAGGGTCAACACCGGGGAGCTGTTTTTT

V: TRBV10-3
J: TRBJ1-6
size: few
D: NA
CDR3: CAISVNAPDNSPLHF
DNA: TGTGCCATCAGCGTTAACGCCCCGGATAATTCACCCCTCCACTTT

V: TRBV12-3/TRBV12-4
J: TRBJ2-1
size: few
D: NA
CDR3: CASSQTNNEEQFF
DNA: TGTGCCAGCAGTCAGACAAACAATGAGGAGCAGTTCTTC

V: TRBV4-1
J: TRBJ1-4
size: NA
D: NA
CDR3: CASSQPTATNEKLFF
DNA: TGCGCCAGCAGCCAGCCGACAGCAACTAATGAAAAACTGTTTTTT

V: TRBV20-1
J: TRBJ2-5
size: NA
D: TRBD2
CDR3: CSASTREGLGTQYF
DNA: TGCAGTGCTAGTACGCGGGAGGGCCTTGGGACCCAGTACTTC

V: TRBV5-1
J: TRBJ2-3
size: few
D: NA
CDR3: CASSFGTLSTDTQYF
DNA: TGCGCCAGCAGCTTCGGGACATTAAGCACAGATACGCAGTATTTT

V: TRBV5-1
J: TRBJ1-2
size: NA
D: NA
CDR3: CASRTQDGANYGYTF
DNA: TGCGCCAGCAGAACTCAGGACGGAGCTAACTATGGCTACACCTTC

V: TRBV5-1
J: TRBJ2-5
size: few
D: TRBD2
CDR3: CASSFRGGNQETQYF
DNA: TGCGCCAGCAGCTTCCGCGGGGGGAACCAAGAGACCCAGTACTTC

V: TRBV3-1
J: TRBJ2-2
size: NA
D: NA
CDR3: CASSSGTKSTGELFF
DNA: TGTGCCAGCAGTTCCGGGACCAAGTCCACCGGGGAGCTGTTTTTT

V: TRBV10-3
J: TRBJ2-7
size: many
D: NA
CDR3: CAISEGSREQYF
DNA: TGTGCCATCAGTGAAGGCTCGAGGGAGCAGTACTTC

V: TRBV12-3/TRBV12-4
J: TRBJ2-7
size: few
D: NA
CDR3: CASSFGPGDREQYF
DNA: TGTGCCAGCAGTTTTGGGCCCGGCGATCGGGAGCAGTACTTC

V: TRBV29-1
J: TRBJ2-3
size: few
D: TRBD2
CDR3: CSVGREGRYPDTQYF
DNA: TGCAGCGTCGGTAGGGAGGGGCGGTATCCGGATACGCAGTATTTT

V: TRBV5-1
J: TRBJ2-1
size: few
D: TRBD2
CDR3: CASRLAGGLYNEQFF
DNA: TGCGCCAGCAGGCTAGCGGGAGGGCTCTACAATGAGCAGTTCTTC

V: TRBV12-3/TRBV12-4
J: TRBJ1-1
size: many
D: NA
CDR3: CASRLTGPNTEAFF
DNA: TGTGCCAGCAGACTGACAGGACCGAACACTGAAGCTTTCTTT

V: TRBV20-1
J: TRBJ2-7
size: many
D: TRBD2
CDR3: CSAGTRGYEQYF
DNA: TGCAGTGCCGGGACTAGAGGCTACGAGCAGTACTTC

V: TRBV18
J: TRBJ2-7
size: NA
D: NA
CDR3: CASSPPLADEQYF
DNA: TGTGCCAGCTCACCACCGTTGGCGGACGAGCAGTACTTC